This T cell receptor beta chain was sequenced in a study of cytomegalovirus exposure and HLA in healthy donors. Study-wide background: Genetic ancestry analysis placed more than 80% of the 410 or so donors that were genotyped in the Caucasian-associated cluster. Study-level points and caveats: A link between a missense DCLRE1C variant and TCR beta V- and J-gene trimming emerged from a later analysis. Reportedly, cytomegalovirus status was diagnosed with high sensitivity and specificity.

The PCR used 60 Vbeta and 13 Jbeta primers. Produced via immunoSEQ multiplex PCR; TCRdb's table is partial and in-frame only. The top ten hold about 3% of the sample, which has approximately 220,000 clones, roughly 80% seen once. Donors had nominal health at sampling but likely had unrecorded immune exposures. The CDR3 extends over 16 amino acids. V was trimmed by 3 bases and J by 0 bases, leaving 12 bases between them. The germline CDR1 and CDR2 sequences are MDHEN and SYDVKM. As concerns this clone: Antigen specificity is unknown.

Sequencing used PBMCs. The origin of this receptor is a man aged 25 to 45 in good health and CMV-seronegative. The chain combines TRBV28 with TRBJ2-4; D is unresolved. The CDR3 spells CASSFGTALAKNIQYF. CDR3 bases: TGTGCCAGCAGTTTTGGAACAGCTTTAGCCAAAAACATTCAGTACTTC.